This T cell receptor (beta chain) came from a study of T cell responses to AZD1222 COVID-19 vaccine. Produced via immunoSEQ multiplex PCR; TCRdb's table is partial and in-frame only. The top ten hold roughly a tenth of the sample, which has roughly 140,000 clones, 87% seen once. This clone has just one count. This CDR3 has 20 amino acids. Germline assignment: CDR1 SGHRS and CDR2 YFSETQ. The junction had 20 bases not matched to a gene; V was cut back by 4 bases and J by 2 bases. V is TRBV5-1 and J is TRBJ2-4, with 8 bases aligning to TRBD1. The sequences come from peripheral blood, collected 28 days after the second AZD1222 dose. The clonotype was recovered from an adult who received the AZD1222 COVID-19 vaccine. CDR3 loop: CASSLTGGRLTGAPKNIQYF. Here the CDR3 DNA reads TGCGCCAGCAGCCTCACAGGGGGACGTCTGACAGGGGCCCCCAAAAACATTCAGTACTTC.